A single sample is the source of the 10 T cell receptor beta chains below, sequenced in a study of blood T cell repertoires in COVID-19. This table comes from immunoSEQ multiplex PCR, and its TCRdb copy is limited to in-frame clones, with some not included. The repertoire holds 90,000 to 120,000 clones, about 80% seen once, with 4% to 4.5% in the top ten. Sequencing was carried out using peripheral blood. These TCRs come from a man between 70 and 80 years old with acute or convalescent COVID-19.

This clone was observed a handful of times. The rearrangement links TRBV6-4 to TRBJ1-6; possibly TRBD1 for D (5 bases). In germline, CDR1 is MRHNA, CDR2 SNTAGT. The CDR3 extends over 13 amino acids. The germline V and J ends were trimmed by 5 bases and 8 bases, with 10 bases remaining between them. CDR3 residues: CASSQGIHSPLHF. In DNA form, the CDR3 reads TGTGCCAGCAGTCAGGGCATTCATTCACCCCTCCACTTT.

This clone appeared once. The CDR3 region has the DNA TGTGCCAGCAGCCGAGCGGGGGAAGAGACCCAGTACTTC. Protein sequence: CASSRAGEETQYF. The chain recombines TRBV6-2 or TRBV6-3 with TRBJ2-5, with TRBD2 matching over 8 bases. The CDR3 length is 13 residues. J lost 3 bases, V lost 6 bases, and 3 bases had no gene match. Germline lookup yields CDR1 MNHEY and CDR2 SVGEGT.

This clone was seen more than once but under ten times. The chain recombines TRBV5-1 with TRBJ2-1; 7 bases fit TRBD1. The V gene's germline CDR1 is SGHRS and CDR2 YFSETQ. The CDR3 is 15 residues long. Trimming removed 4 bases from V and 2 bases from J; junction bases left unmatched: 6. The CDR3 loop is CASSLEGAPYNEQFF. The CDR3 region has the DNA TGCGCCAGCAGCCTTGAGGGGGCACCCTACAATGAGCAGTTCTTC.

V usage is TRBV5-1 and J usage is TRBJ2-7, with D possibly matching TRBD2 (6 bases). Looked up from germline, CDR1 is SGHRS and CDR2 is YFSETQ. This CDR3 has 13 amino acids. V lost 2 bases and J lost 6, with 12 bases in between. In nucleotides, the CDR3 is TGCGCCAGCAGCTTAGGAGGGAAGGGCGAGCAGTACTTC. Encoded protein: CASSLGGKGEQYF.

The chain joins TRBV3-1 (or the pseudogene TRBV3-2) to TRBJ2-5, with D possibly TRBD1 on 5 matching bases. CDR3 size: 13 residues. With 4 bases removed from V and 4 bases from J, the gap between germline ends came to 10 bases. CDR1 LGHDT and CDR2 YNNKEL come from the germline V gene (reference sequence). The CDR3 coding sequence is TGTGCCAGCAGCCCCAGGGTCGGAGAGACCCAGTACTTC. Translated: CASSPRVGETQYF.

The chain employs TRBV5-1 and TRBJ1-1; 7 positions agree with TRBD1. The length of the CDR3 is 16 residues. Germline trimming cut 4 bases from V and 3 bases from J; bases unmatched to any gene: 12. Germline V gene sequence: CDR1 SGHRS, CDR2 YFSETQ. The CDR3 DNA reads as TGCGCCAGCAGCCCCCTAAAAGGGGGCGCCGACACTGAAGCTTTCTTT. Protein sequence: CASSPLKGGADTEAFF.

The chain employs TRBV5-6 and TRBJ1-5, with 8 bases that match TRBD1. V gave up 4 bases and J gave up 3 bases; unmatched junction bases: 6. CDR1 and CDR2 from the germline V gene are SGHDT and YYEEEE. The CDR3 runs to 15 residues. The CDR3 reads CASSTGQGFNQPQHF. CDR3 coding DNA: TGTGCCAGCAGCACAGGACAGGGATTCAATCAGCCCCAGCATTTT.

The gene calls are TRBV25-1 and TRBJ1-1; 7 nucleotides align to TRBD1. The germline V gene encodes CDR1 MGHDK and CDR2 SYGVNS. The junction had 4 bases not matched to a gene; V was cut back by 4 bases and J by 5 bases. The CDR3 sequence is 13 residues long. In DNA form, the CDR3 reads TGTGCCAGCAGTGGGGCAGGGGGGACTGAAGCTTTCTTT. As protein: CASSGAGGTEAFF.

This chain joins TRBV25-1 and TRBJ1-4; D call uncertain. Germline V gene lookup returns CDR1 MGHDK and CDR2 SYGVNS. The CDR3 contains 15 residues. V was pared by 5 bases and J by 16 bases, with 26 bases between. The CDR3 DNA sequence: TGTGCCAGCAGTTTCGATAGCGGCAGTGTGATCCCTTGGTTTTTT. Its protein is CASSFDSGSVIPWFF.

This clone came up a few times. The V gene is TRBV25-1, the J gene TRBJ1-1; 7 nucleotides align to TRBD1. V gave up 4 bases and J gave up 4 bases; unmatched junction bases: 3. CDR3 length: 13 residues. The V gene's germline CDR1 is MGHDK and CDR2 SYGVNS. CDR3 protein: CASSGQGGTEAFF. The CDR3 DNA reads TGTGCCAGCAGTGGACAGGGTGGCACTGAAGCTTTCTTT.